A selection of T cell receptor beta chains follows, all from one sample in a study of blood T cell repertoires in COVID-19. The repertoire was sequenced with immunoSEQ multiplex PCR; TCRdb's copy has only in-frame clones and lacks some. This table has about 75,000 clones, 84% appearing once. The sequencing sample was made of peripheral blood. Receptors were obtained from a woman aged 50 to 60 with acute or convalescent COVID-19. Both conserved end residues are part of each CDR3. The D gene is left open where the match is weak. Clone size is not always given. Where it is, it says once, few, many or a class for expanded clones.

D gene: -; clone size: once; J gene: TRBJ1-6; V gene: TRBV30; CDR3 DNA: TGTGCCTGGATGGAGAGCTCCTATAATTCACCCCTCCACTTT; CDR3 protein: CAWMESSYNSPLHF
D gene: -; clone size: once; J gene: TRBJ1-2; V gene: TRBV3-1/TRBV3-2; CDR3 DNA: TGTGCCAGCAGCCAAGTGCAGGCTACTTTCTATGGCTACACCTTC; CDR3 protein: CASSQVQATFYGYTF
D gene: -; clone size: -; J gene: TRBJ2-2; V gene: TRBV14; CDR3 DNA: TGTGCCAGCAGCCAACTGGTTTGGACAAACACCGGGGAGCTGTTTTTT; CDR3 protein: CASSQLVWTNTGELFF
D gene: TRBD2; clone size: -; J gene: TRBJ2-5; V gene: TRBV5-1; CDR3 DNA: TGCGCCAGCAGCTTGGGACTAGCGAACGGCGGAGAGACCCAGTACTTC; CDR3 protein: CASSLGLANGGETQYF
D gene: TRBD1; clone size: -; J gene: TRBJ1-2; V gene: TRBV10-3; CDR3 DNA: TGTGCCATCGAGGACAGGGATGGCTACACCTTC; CDR3 protein: CAIEDRDGYTF
D gene: -; clone size: -; J gene: TRBJ1-5; V gene: TRBV28; CDR3 DNA: TGTGCCAGCAGCTCCGTAAATCAGCCCCAGCATTTT; CDR3 protein: CASSSVNQPQHF
D gene: -; clone size: -; J gene: TRBJ1-4; V gene: TRBV28; CDR3 DNA: TGTGCCAGCAGGGGAGGAGGAGAAAAACTGTTTTTT; CDR3 protein: CASRGGGEKLFF
D gene: -; clone size: -; J gene: TRBJ1-2; V gene: TRBV4-3; CDR3 DNA: TGCGCCAGCAGCCAAGAGGGAACCCTAGCGGCCCCGGTATATGGCTACACCTTC; CDR3 protein: CASSQEGTLAAPVYGYTF
D gene: -; clone size: -; J gene: TRBJ1-4; V gene: TRBV19; CDR3 DNA: TGTGCCAGTAGTACTGGAGACAGTCGTAATGAAAAACTGTTTTTT; CDR3 protein: CASSTGDSRNEKLFF
D gene: TRBD2; clone size: once; J gene: TRBJ2-1; V gene: TRBV15; CDR3 DNA: TGTGCCACCAGCAGCCGGGGGGATGCTGAGCAGTTCTTC; CDR3 protein: CATSSRGDAEQFF
D gene: TRBD2; clone size: -; J gene: TRBJ2-1; V gene: TRBV29-1; CDR3 DNA: TGCAGCGTTGCACTAGCGGGGGCATACAATGAGCAGTTCTTC; CDR3 protein: CSVALAGAYNEQFF
D gene: -; clone size: -; J gene: TRBJ1-1; V gene: TRBV3-1/TRBV3-2; CDR3 DNA: TGTGCCAGCAGCCAGCGGGGTATAACTGAAGCTTTCTTT; CDR3 protein: CASSQRGITEAFF
D gene: TRBD1; clone size: -; J gene: TRBJ2-7; V gene: TRBV7-2; CDR3 DNA: TGTGCCAGCAGCTTCCTGACAGGGACCTACGAGCAGTACTTC; CDR3 protein: CASSFLTGTYEQYF
D gene: -; clone size: -; J gene: TRBJ1-2; V gene: TRBV11-2; CDR3 DNA: TGTGCCAGCAGCCCGGCCGTGTTGGGGGGAGGGTATGGCTACACCTTC; CDR3 protein: CASSPAVLGGGYGYTF
D gene: TRBD1; clone size: -; J gene: TRBJ2-7; V gene: TRBV6-5; CDR3 DNA: TGTGCCAGCAGACGAGGGGGCCCAAAAGCAGACGAGCAGTACTTC; CDR3 protein: CASRRGGPKADEQYF
D gene: TRBD2; clone size: -; J gene: TRBJ2-7; V gene: TRBV4-2; CDR3 DNA: TGTGCCAGCAGCCAAGATTCATCGGGGGGGGAGCAGTACTTC; CDR3 protein: CASSQDSSGGEQYF
D gene: -; clone size: -; J gene: TRBJ1-1; V gene: TRBV12-3/TRBV12-4; CDR3 DNA: TGTGCCAGCAGTCCTCGACAGGATCGCGAAGCTTTCTTT; CDR3 protein: CASSPRQDREAFF
D gene: -; clone size: -; J gene: TRBJ2-7; V gene: TRBV12-5; CDR3 DNA: TGTGCTAGTGGGCAGGGCCTAGGCGAGCAGTACTTC; CDR3 protein: CASGQGLGEQYF
D gene: TRBD2; clone size: -; J gene: TRBJ2-3; V gene: TRBV6-1; CDR3 DNA: TGTGCCAGCAGTGAAGACCCAGCGGGGGGCACAGATACGCAGTATTTT; CDR3 protein: CASSEDPAGGTDTQYF
D gene: -; clone size: few; J gene: TRBJ2-2; V gene: TRBV5-4; CDR3 DNA: TGTGCCAGCAGCACCAGACTAGCGAACACCGGGGAGCTGTTTTTT; CDR3 protein: CASSTRLANTGELFF
D gene: -; clone size: -; J gene: TRBJ2-3; V gene: TRBV27; CDR3 DNA: TGTGCCAGCAGTTTCCGTCGCGCAGATACGCAGTATTTT; CDR3 protein: CASSFRRADTQYF
D gene: TRBD2; clone size: -; J gene: TRBJ2-1; V gene: TRBV7-9; CDR3 DNA: TGTGCCAGCAGCTCACATGACCTAGGACTAGCGTACAATGAGCAGTTCTTC; CDR3 protein: CASSSHDLGLAYNEQFF
D gene: TRBD2; clone size: -; J gene: TRBJ2-5; V gene: TRBV6-1; CDR3 DNA: TGTGCCAGCAGTGAAGTGGTAGCGGGAGCGATGGAGACCCAGTACTTC; CDR3 protein: CASSEVVAGAMETQYF